This is a list of T cell receptor beta chains from one sample in a study of T cell clonotyping in hematopoietic cell transplantation. Sequencing was performed with immunoSEQ multiplex PCR; in TCRdb, only in-frame clones are kept and a portion is missing. This table holds 6,100 or so clones, roughly 70% found once. Here the sequenced sample was PBMCs, taken 180 days after allogeneic stem cell transplant. These receptors originate from a male patient aged 50 to 59 who had an allogeneic stem cell transplant from an unrelated donor, so the T cells may come from the graft donor. Some clones in this sample may be carry-over from other donors' samples. The CDR3 runs from the conserved cysteine through the conserved F or W.

v_call	j_call	cdr3_aa
TRBV5-1	TRBJ1-2	CASSLWGQGSDGYTF
TRBV5-1	TRBJ2-2	CASRWTDYTGELFF
TRBV6-5	TRBJ1-2	CASSQSTGTVYGYTF
TRBV5-4	TRBJ2-3	CASSLGFSGRGTDTQYF
TRBV28	TRBJ1-1	CASSPLTAGVNTEAFF
TRBV11-1	TRBJ1-2	CASSLIPSGTYSYGYTF
TRBV2	TRBJ1-4	CAAKAREVKTNEKLFF
TRBV30	TRBJ1-5	CAWSSGQGDQPQHF
TRBV14	TRBJ1-1	CASSQGTGWDTEAFF
TRBV27	TRBJ1-1	CASRLDRRNTEAFF
TRBV6-5	TRBJ2-5	CASSRANQETQYF
TRBV5-4	TRBJ1-2	CASSSSGGWYYGYTF
TRBV7-2	TRBJ2-7	CASGPKLGGEQYF
TRBV14	TRBJ1-5	CASSPSGGTQPQHF
TRBV30	TRBJ1-1	CAWNPQGITEAFF
TRBV7-9	TRBJ1-2	CASSLVFGRGDYGYTF
TRBV27	TRBJ1-4	CASSLRSTRGEKLFF
TRBV30	TRBJ2-7	CAWNRDSLYEQYF
TRBV10-2	TRBJ2-7	CASSEVARPYEQYF
TRBV6-5	TRBJ1-2	CASSYSPGGFNYGYTF
TRBV14	TRBJ2-7	CASSPGSSYEQYF
TRBV30	TRBJ2-7	CAWSRQGSEQYF
TRBV19	TRBJ2-3	CASSPLLGRRSPQYF
TRBV5-1	TRBJ2-2	CASRKSGELFF
TRBV18	TRBJ2-3	CASSPTGGKDTQYF
TRBV5-8	TRBJ1-5	CASSLVGRPNQPQHF
TRBV6-5	TRBJ2-5	CASSPTGYQETQYF
TRBV27	TRBJ2-7	CVAGGLDNPPYEQYF
TRBV18	TRBJ2-3	CASSPGVWPGQGITDTQYF
TRBV5-4	TRBJ1-5	CASSLNSNQPQHF
TRBV19	TRBJ2-1	CASSIGVRVIGNEQFF
TRBV6-5	TRBJ2-7	CASTRTGGEQYF
TRBV6-5	TRBJ1-6	CASSYSTGRRNSPLHF
TRBV29-1	TRBJ2-5	CSVQDPANQETQYF
TRBV7-9	TRBJ1-1	CASSLAQGEAFF
TRBV29-1	TRBJ2-7	CSVRTASYEQYF
TRBV5-6	TRBJ2-7	CASSLGGDTYEQYF
TRBV15	TRBJ1-1	CATSRDPPDRGDTEAFF
TRBV18	TRBJ1-1	CASSLTLNTEAFF
TRBV19	TRBJ1-5	CASSIKGGAGQPQHF
TRBV5-1	TRBJ2-5	CASSLNTGGQETQYF
TRBV10-3	TRBJ1-4	CAISEASGTGNEKLFF
TRBV21-1	TRBJ2-7	CASSNGGTSYEQYF
TRBV4-3	TRBJ2-2	CASSQDVAGELFF
TRBV9	TRBJ1-1	CASSPSGTGNTEAFF
TRBV19	TRBJ1-2	CASSTQGTGLGYTF
TRBV7-2	TRBJ2-7	CASSLDPSGYEQYF
TRBV2	TRBJ1-2	CASLYSTGGRGYTF
TRBV30	TRBJ2-7	CAWKFKGAYEQYF
TRBV19	TRBJ2-7	CASSPLLGQGDREQYF
TRBV10-2	TRBJ2-3	CASRIGGSRDTQYF
TRBV19	TRBJ1-1	CASNPGGTEAFF
TRBV7-6	TRBJ2-7	CASSPGTSGPYEQYF
TRBV4-1	TRBJ2-2	CASSQVGGELTGELFF
TRBV5-1	TRBJ2-7	CASSVERGPTYEQYF
TRBV5-6	TRBJ1-3	CASSLYGMFSGNTIYF
TRBV2	TRBJ1-5	CASSDASNQPQHF
TRBV5-6	TRBJ2-7	CASSQGQGRYEQYF
TRBV4-3	TRBJ1-5	CASSQDSNQPQHF
TRBV19	TRBJ1-5	CASRELTGMGQPQHF